These 16 T cell receptor beta chains share one sample of origin, sequenced in a study of cytomegalovirus exposure and HLA in healthy donors. PCR employed 60 Vbeta and 13 Jbeta primers. The method was immunoSEQ multiplex PCR; TCRdb's version includes in-frame clones alone and lacks a portion of them. The sample records approximately 110,000 clones, around 67% being singletons. Material: PBMCs. The receptors were gathered from a man between 60 and 75 years old in good health and CMV-seropositive.

The V call is TRBV7-9, the J call TRBJ2-5; 9 bases fit TRBD1. Germline V gene sequence: CDR1 SEHNR, CDR2 FQNEAQ (reference sequence). The V and J ends lost 4 bases and 2 bases, in that order; junction bases with no gene match: 2. This CDR3 contains 14 residues. Written as DNA, the CDR3 is TGTGCCAGCAGCTGGGGACAGGGACAAGAGACCCAGTACTTC. It specifies CASSWGQGQETQYF. The full variable domain, rest sourced from reference TRBV7-9 and TRBJ2-5, is DTGVSQNPRHKITKRGQNVTFRCDPISEHNRLYWYRQTLGQGPEFLTYFQNEAQLEKSRLLSDRFSAERPKGSFSTLEIQRTEQGDSAMYLCASSWGQGQETQYFGPGTRLLVL.

The CDR3 reads CASSKPRGRPYGYTF. The CDR3 DNA sequence: TGTGCCAGCAGCAAACCTAGGGGCAGACCCTATGGCTACACCTTC. The chain combines TRBV21-1 with TRBJ1-2; TRBD1, the table's D call, lacks a check against the DNA. TRBV21-1 is a recognized pseudogene. This CDR3 contains 15 residues.

This clone was counted a few times. The chain couples TRBV5-1 to TRBJ1-1; D not resolved. The CDR3 contains 14 residues. Germline CDR1 reads SGHRS; CDR2 reads YFSETQ. V was cut by 4 bases and J by 1 base, with 11 bases left in between. In DNA form, the CDR3 reads TGCGCCAGCAGCATGCCCGAGGAGAACACTGAAGCTTTCTTT. Translating it yields CASSMPEENTEAFF.

This chain links TRBV5-6 with TRBJ2-2, with unresolved D. The germline gives CDR1 SGHDT, CDR2 YYEEEE. V was trimmed by 2 bases and J by 4 bases, leaving 9 bases between them. CDR3 length equals 14 residues. The CDR3 DNA reads as TGTGCCAGCAGCTTTATACAGATCACCGGGGAGCTGTTTTTT. Encoded protein: CASSFIQITGELFF.

The chain links TRBV9 to TRBJ1-6; TRBD1 matches at 7 bases. The CDR3 runs 12 residues. Germline-derived CDR1 and CDR2 are SGDLS and YYNGEE. With V trimmed by 6 bases and J by 7 bases, 1 base remained unmatched. The CDR3 reads CASKGANSPLHF. CDR3 coding DNA: TGTGCCAGCAAGGGGGCAAATTCACCCCTCCACTTT.

The table lists this clone with a count of one. The gene calls are TRBV18 and TRBJ1-1, with 9 bases aligning to TRBD1. The CDR3 extends over 13 amino acids. CDR1 and CDR2 from the germline V gene are KGHSH and LQKENI. Trimming took 5 bases from V and 4 from J; bases not matched to a gene: 2. The CDR3 loop is CASSRGQGTEAFF. The CDR3 bases are TGTGCCAGCTCAAGGGGACAGGGCACTGAAGCTTTCTTT.

The chain has TRBV2 and TRBJ2-4; a weak D match, TRBD2 (5 bases). Germline lookup yields CDR1 SNHLY and CDR2 FYNNEI. The V gene lost 4 bases and the J gene lost 0 bases, with 10 bases spanning the gap. The length of the CDR3 is 15 residues. The CDR3 nucleotides are TGTGCCAGCAGTGTTGACGGGATAGCCAAAAACATTCAGTACTTC. It yields the protein CASSVDGIAKNIQYF. Together with reference TRBV2 and TRBJ2-4, the CDR3 gives the full variable domain: EPEVTQTPSHQVTQMGQEVILRCVPISNHLYFYWYRQILGQKVEFLVSFYNNEISEKSEIFDDQFSVERPDGSNFTLKIRSTKLEDSAMYFCASSVDGIAKNIQYFGAGTRLSVL.

A few counts support this clone. J is TRBJ1-2 and V is TRBV4-1, with 8 bases matching TRBD1. CDR3 length equals 18 residues. CDR1 is MGHRA, CDR2 YSYEKL, per germline. V lost 3 bases and J lost 0; bases outside the gene matches: 12. In DNA, the CDR3 is TGCGCCAGCAGCCATCACACAACCCGGGACAGGACTAACTATGGCTACACCTTC. Its protein product is CASSHHTTRDRTNYGYTF.

The chain links TRBV2 to TRBJ2-5; D unresolved. Germline V gives CDR1 SNHLY, CDR2 FYNNEI. CDR3 size: 11 residues. The germline V and J ends were trimmed by 8 bases and 3 bases, with 7 bases remaining between them. CDR3 region: CASGLEETQYF. The CDR3 nucleotides are TGTGCCAGCGGCCTTGAAGAGACCCAGTACTTC.

This chain uses TRBV28 with TRBJ1-1; D not certain. From germline, CDR1 is MDHEN and CDR2 SYDVKM. V gave up 7 bases and J gave up 0 bases, with 3 bases separating them. This CDR3 is 11 amino acids long. The CDR3 bases are TGTGCCAGCATCATGAACACTGAAGCTTTCTTT. It specifies CASIMNTEAFF.

This clone has just a few counts. The gene calls are TRBV6-5 and TRBJ1-6; TRBD1 matches at 10 bases. Germline values: CDR1 MNHEY, CDR2 SVGAGI. The CDR3 runs to 15 residues. V dropped 7 bases and J dropped 3; count of bases not matched to a gene: 3. The CDR3 is CASNRDRGYNSPLHF. As DNA, the CDR3 is TGTGCCAGCAATCGGGACAGGGGCTATAATTCACCCCTCCACTTT.

This clone appeared once. V and J are TRBV6-6 and TRBJ1-1; D is possibly TRBD1 (5 bases). V lost 7 bases, J lost 4 bases, and 22 bases lay in between. CDR1 is MNHNY, CDR2 SVGAGI, per germline (reference sequence). This CDR3 contains 16 residues. The CDR3 DNA reads TGTGCCAGCATGCCCCCTAAATGGCAGGGTGGCACTGAAGCTTTCTTT. Translated, it gives CASMPPKWQGGTEAFF.

The chain links TRBV5-4 to TRBJ1-6; D might be TRBD1 (5 bases). CDR3 length equals 16 residues. Germline V lookup: CDR1 SGHNT, CDR2 YYREEE (reference sequence). V was cut by 4 bases and J by 6 bases, with 17 bases left in between. This CDR3 is CASSPGGGNSNSPLHF. The CDR3 DNA follows: TGTGCCAGCAGCCCGGGCGGGGGTAACAGTAATTCACCCCTCCACTTT.

The chain combines TRBV18 with TRBJ2-1; TRBD2 is a possible D gene (6 bases). This CDR3 is 13 amino acids long. V lost 2 bases, J lost 9 bases, and 11 bases lay in between. Germline V gene sequence: CDR1 KGHSH, CDR2 LQKENI. As DNA, the CDR3 is TGTGCCAGCTCACCATCGAACGGGGGTGAGCAGTTCTTC. Encoded protein: CASSPSNGGEQFF.

V usage is TRBV5-6 and J usage is TRBJ1-4, with 9 bases matching TRBD1. This CDR3 has 14 residues. J lost 7 bases, V lost 4 bases, and 5 bases had no gene match. Per germline, CDR1 SGHDT and CDR2 YYEEEE. The CDR3 loop is CASSPWDRVEKLFF. The CDR3 DNA reads TGTGCCAGCAGCCCGTGGGACAGGGTTGAAAAACTGTTTTTT.

The chain has TRBV11-3 and TRBJ2-2; D is perhaps TRBD2 (5 bases). The V gene lost 5 bases and the J gene lost 0 bases, with 13 bases spanning the gap. CDR1 is SGHNT, CDR2 YENEEA, per germline. The CDR3 has 16 amino acids. The CDR3 reads CASSDTGKANTGELFF. The CDR3 nucleotides are TGTGCCAGCAGCGACACCGGGAAGGCGAACACCGGGGAGCTGTTTTTT.